This paragraph reports one TCR beta chain. This record comes from a study of blood T cell repertoires in COVID-19. The overall study: Italy, Spain and the United States were the sources of the convalescent and acute COVID-19 samples. PBMCs, B-cell-depleted T cells, or T cells were the source of the cDNA or gDNA that made up the material.

Per the original data handling: Amplification from reference gene primers served as the basis for estimated nucleated cell counts. Profiling relied on immunoSEQ multiplex PCR, and the TCRdb table lists in-frame clones only, not all of them. That table gives V, J and clone size, and the DNA gave D and trimming. The sample has roughly 18,000 clones, 85% to 90% seen once. The CDR3 has 15 amino acids. The ends were cut back, 0 bases at V and 2 bases at J, with 8 bases in the middle. The germline V gene has CDR1 KGHSH and CDR2 LQKENI. The sequencing sample was made of peripheral blood. V gene TRBV18 combines with J gene TRBJ2-1; no firm D call. This TCR derives from a man aged 70-80 years with acute or convalescent COVID-19. CDR3 in DNA: TGTGCCAGCTCACCACCGAGCAGGACCTACAATGAGCAGTTCTTC. It codes for CASSPPSRTYNEQFF.